The 14 T cell receptor beta chains presented below share a single source sample, sequenced in a study of shared clonotypes between healthy human individuals. Sequencing was performed with immunoSEQ multiplex PCR; in TCRdb, only in-frame clones are kept and a portion is missing. The sample has over 1.4 million clones; roughly 96% are singletons. The sequencing input was naive CD4+ T cells sorted from blood. Specified subset: CD45RA+ positively selected. The receptors were gathered from a man aged 30 to 45 in good health.

The rearrangement links TRBV5-5 to TRBJ1-2; D uncertain. V lost 0 bases and J lost 5, with 5 bases in between. Looked up from germline, CDR1 is SGHKS and CDR2 is YYEKEE (reference sequence). The CDR3 sequence is 12 residues long. The CDR3 nucleotides are TGTGCCAGCAGCTTGGGGGAATATGGCTACACCTTC. Its protein is CASSLGEYGYTF.

This rearrangement joins TRBV18 to TRBJ2-1, with a weak D call TRBD2 (5 bases). Germline CDR1 reads KGHSH; CDR2 reads LQKENI. V was shortened by 2 bases and J by 5 bases, with 10 bases between the two germline ends. This CDR3 comprises 14 residues. The CDR3 sequence is CASSPERQNNEQFF. CDR3 in DNA: TGTGCCAGCTCACCAGAGCGGCAGAACAATGAGCAGTTCTTC.

CDR3 DNA: TGTGCCAGCAGTTATTCGGACTTCCCACTTAGCAATGAGCAGTTCTTC. It codes for CASSYSDFPLSNEQFF. The J gene is TRBJ2-1, the V gene TRBV5-4, with a tentative D call TRBD2 (5 bases). Trimming removed 5 bases from V and 6 bases from J, with 21 bases in between. In germline, CDR1 is SGHNT, CDR2 YYREEE (reference sequence). This CDR3 spans 16 amino acids. Full variable domain (outside the CDR3, taken from reference TRBV5-4 and TRBJ2-1): ETGVTQSPTHLIKTRGQQVTLRCSSQSGHNTVSWYQQALGQGPQFIFQYYREEENGRGNFPPRFSGLQFPNYSSELNVNALELDDSALYLCASSYSDFPLSNEQFFGPGTRLTVL.

This chain links TRBV25-1 with TRBJ2-1; 10 bases are shared with TRBD2. From germline, CDR1 is MGHDK and CDR2 SYGVNS. Trimming removed 10 bases from V and 4 bases from J; junction bases left unmatched: 4. The CDR3 extends over 13 amino acids. DNA of the CDR3: TGTGCCATGGAGCGGGAGGGTTACAATGAGCAGTTCTTC. It is translated as CAMEREGYNEQFF.

The rearrangement uses TRBV6-5 and TRBJ2-7; D not resolved. Trimming removed 6 bases from V and 3 bases from J, with 6 bases in between. The CDR3 is 11 amino acids. CDR1 is MNHEY, CDR2 SVGAGI, per germline. The CDR3 sequence: CASRGYYEQYF. The DNA for the CDR3 is TGTGCCAGCAGAGGATACTACGAGCAGTACTTC.

For the CDR3, the DNA is TGTGCCAGCAGCCCCGGCCTCTCGGGCGGGAGGATGGGGGAGCAGTACTTC. Its protein is CASSPGLSGGRMGEQYF. The rearrangement uses TRBV5-4 and TRBJ2-7; TRBD2 aligns across 8 bases. CDR3 length equals 17 residues. The germline V gene has CDR1 SGHNT and CDR2 YYREEE (reference sequence). Trimming removed 4 bases from V and 7 bases from J; junction bases left unmatched: 19.

This clone was seen a few times. The V and J genes are TRBV5-6 and TRBJ2-7, with D unclear. The CDR3 runs 12 residues. Germline V CDR1 and CDR2: SGHDT, YYEEEE. V was shortened by 1 base and J by 4 bases, with 6 bases between the two germline ends. The CDR3 protein is CASSLRWYEQYF. DNA for the CDR3: TGTGCCAGCAGCTTGCGGTGGTACGAGCAGTACTTC. The full variable domain, in which reference TRBV5-6 and TRBJ2-7 provide the parts outside the CDR3, is DAGVTQSPTHLIKTRGQQVTLRCSPKSGHDTVSWYQQALGQGPQFIFQYYEEEERQRGNFPDRFSGHQFPNYSSELNVNALLLGDSALYLCASSLRWYEQYFGPGTRLTVT.

The J gene is TRBJ1-4, the V gene TRBV4-3; D perhaps matches TRBD1 (5 bases). Germline CDR1 is LGHNA and CDR2 is YSLEER. CDR3 length equals 14 residues. V dropped 0 bases and J dropped 9 bases, with 11 bases sitting between them. The CDR3 region is CASSQEGPRQKLFF. For the CDR3, the DNA is TGCGCCAGCAGCCAAGAGGGGCCTAGGCAAAAACTGTTTTTT.

Notes on this clone: Other nucleotide sequences in the sample specify the same CDR3. The rearrangement links TRBV28 to TRBJ2-7; tentatively, D is TRBD1 (6 bases). The germline gives CDR1 MDHEN, CDR2 SYDVKM. The CDR3 runs to 14 residues. V dropped 6 bases and J dropped 4 bases, with 16 bases sitting between them. Here the CDR3 DNA reads TGTGCCAGCAGCCCCCCAGGGGATTCGTACGAGCAGTACTTC. Translation gives CASSPPGDSYEQYF.

The genes are TRBV7-2 and TRBJ2-1; 10 positions match TRBD2. Trimming took 1 base from V and 9 from J; bases not matched to a gene: 6. There are 15 residues in the CDR3. Per germline, CDR1 SGHTA and CDR2 FQGNSA. For the CDR3, the DNA is TGTGCCAGCAGCTTAGGGCTAGCGGGAGCGGCTGAGCAGTTCTTC. Translation: CASSLGLAGAAEQFF.

CDR3 amino acids: CASSLEQPGTDTQYF. CDR3 bases: TGCGCCAGCAGCTTGGAACAGCCTGGCACAGATACGCAGTATTTT. The rearrangement uses TRBV5-1 and TRBJ2-3; no clear D gene. With 0 bases removed from V and 1 base from J, the gap between germline ends came to 9 bases. The CDR3 consists of 15 residues. Germline values: CDR1 SGHRS, CDR2 YFSETQ. The entire variable domain, with the rest obtained from reference TRBV5-1 and TRBJ2-3, is as follows: KAGVTQTPRYLIKTRGQQVTLSCSPISGHRSVSWYQQTPGQGLQFLFEYFSETQRNKGNFPGRFSGRQFSNSRSEMNVSTLELGDSALYLCASSLEQPGTDTQYFGPGTRLTVL.

The V and J genes are TRBV5-1 and TRBJ2-1; a weak D match, TRBD2 (6 bases). Germline V gene data show CDR1 as SGHRS and CDR2 as YFSETQ. This CDR3 spans 13 amino acids. The V and J ends lost 4 bases and 6 bases respectively, with 11 bases between them. CDR3 in DNA: TGCGCCAGCAGCCCGGGAGTTTCCAATGAGCAGTTCTTC. Protein sequence: CASSPGVSNEQFF.

The V and J genes are TRBV5-5 and TRBJ2-2; 9 nucleotides align to TRBD2. The V gene's germline CDR1 is SGHKS and CDR2 YYEKEE (reference sequence). V was clipped by 0 bases and J by 7 bases; unmatched bases: 4. The CDR3 runs 15 residues. The chain's CDR3 is CASSLGTSANGELFF. CDR3 nucleotides: TGTGCCAGCAGCTTGGGGACTAGCGCAAACGGGGAGCTGTTTTTT.

The chain carries TRBV9 and TRBJ2-3; TRBD2 agrees at 14 bases. Germline V gene sequence: CDR1 SGDLS, CDR2 YYNGEE. V shed 4 bases and J 4 bases; nucleotides not matched to a gene: 14. This CDR3 is built from 19 residues. The CDR3: CASSFGLAGGFRRADTQYF. The CDR3 region has the DNA TGTGCCAGCAGCTTCGGACTAGCGGGAGGCTTTCGACGGGCAGATACGCAGTATTTT. Using reference TRBV9 and TRBJ2-3 for the parts outside the CDR3, the full variable domain is DSGVTQTPKHLITATGQRVTLRCSPRSGDLSVYWYQQSLDQGLQFLIQYYNGEERAKGNILERFSAQQFPDLHSELNLSSLELGDSALYFCASSFGLAGGFRRADTQYFGPGTRLTVL.